The clone carrying this T cell receptor beta chain was observed at least ten times. The antigen remains unidentified. Template switching (which added a universal primer site) was used, and cDNA carried unique molecular identifiers. TCRdb fed the 5' RACE reads into MiXCR, producing one record per CDR3 protein. This table holds approximately 600,000 distinct CDR3 sequences, 9.6% found once. These data are taken from a study of identical twins. The study's findings and limits: Twins' surplus sharing was weaker for beta out-of-frame sequences.

V was clipped by 6 bases and J by 1 base; unmatched bases: 5. The CDR3 sequence is 15 residues long. The sample was also linked to a second study, of yellow fever vaccine responses in identical twins.

Sequenced sample: PBMCs. The genes are TRBV12-3 or TRBV12-4 and TRBJ2-3, with 9 bases lining up with TRBD2. The receptor was derived from a woman under 30 in good health. The CDR3 sequence: CASSFPSGGTDTQYF. The CDR3 DNA reads TGTGCCAGCAGCTTCCCTAGCGGGGGCACAGATACGCAGTATTTT.